This TCR beta chain was recovered during a study of blood T cells in healthy people across ages. General study points: Estimated diversity across one million T cells was deemed an underestimate.

With regard to this clonotype: No antigen is known for it.

Per individual sample, total RNA of at least 6 micrograms was extracted. Next came a second PCR, run for about 7 to 12 cycles, which used a sample-barcoded 5' primer along with a J-beta primer mix. TCRdb reprocessed the 5' RACE reads via MiXCR and lists one record per CDR3 protein. The profile shows roughly 700,000 distinct CDR3 sequences, around half of them singletons. Trimming left V 0 bases short and J 2 bases short, with 9 bases between. The CDR3 runs 14 residues. The germline V gene encodes CDR1 GTSNPN and CDR2 SVGIG (reference sequence). This clonotype was obtained from an older woman in good health. Specimen: blood. The chain carries TRBV30 and TRBJ2-3; the D gene is possibly TRBD2 (5 bases). CDR3 DNA: TGTGCCTGGAGTGTATCTAGCTTCACAGATACGCAGTATTTT. This translates into CAWSVSSFTDTQYF.